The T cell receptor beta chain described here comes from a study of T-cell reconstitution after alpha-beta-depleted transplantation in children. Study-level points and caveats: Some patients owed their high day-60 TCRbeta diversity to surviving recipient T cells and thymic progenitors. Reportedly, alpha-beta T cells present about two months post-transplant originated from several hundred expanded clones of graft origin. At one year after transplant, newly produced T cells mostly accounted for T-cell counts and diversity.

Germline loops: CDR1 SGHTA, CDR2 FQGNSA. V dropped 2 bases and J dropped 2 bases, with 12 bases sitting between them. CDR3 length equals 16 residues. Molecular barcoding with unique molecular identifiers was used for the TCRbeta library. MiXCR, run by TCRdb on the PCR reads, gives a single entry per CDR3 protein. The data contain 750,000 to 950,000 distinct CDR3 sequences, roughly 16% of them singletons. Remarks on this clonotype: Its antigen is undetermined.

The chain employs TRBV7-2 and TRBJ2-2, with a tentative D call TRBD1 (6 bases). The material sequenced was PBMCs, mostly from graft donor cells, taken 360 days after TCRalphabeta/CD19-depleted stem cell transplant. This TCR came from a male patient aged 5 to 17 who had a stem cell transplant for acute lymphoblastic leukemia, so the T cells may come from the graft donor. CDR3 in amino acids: CASSLMGTINTGELFF. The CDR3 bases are TGTGCCAGCAGCTTAATGGGGACAATAAACACCGGGGAGCTGTTTTTT.